This T cell receptor (beta chain) was sequenced during a study of T cell responses to AZD1222 COVID-19 vaccine. Profiled with immunoSEQ multiplex PCR; TCRdb holds only in-frame clones, not every one. The sample carries over 150,000 clones, around nine tenths recorded once. Per germline, CDR1 SNHLY and CDR2 FYNNEI. CDR3 length: 18 amino acids. With 6 bases removed from V and 1 base from J, the gap between germline ends came to 22 bases. The sequencing used peripheral blood, collected on day 0 of AZD1222 vaccination. V gene TRBV2 combines with J gene TRBJ1-5, with unresolved D. The sequence was obtained from an adult in good health. CDR3 coding DNA: TGTGCCAGCAGCGTCCCCAGCGGGGAGAACTTGAGCAATCAGCCCCAGCATTTT. This translates into CASSVPSGENLSNQPQHF.